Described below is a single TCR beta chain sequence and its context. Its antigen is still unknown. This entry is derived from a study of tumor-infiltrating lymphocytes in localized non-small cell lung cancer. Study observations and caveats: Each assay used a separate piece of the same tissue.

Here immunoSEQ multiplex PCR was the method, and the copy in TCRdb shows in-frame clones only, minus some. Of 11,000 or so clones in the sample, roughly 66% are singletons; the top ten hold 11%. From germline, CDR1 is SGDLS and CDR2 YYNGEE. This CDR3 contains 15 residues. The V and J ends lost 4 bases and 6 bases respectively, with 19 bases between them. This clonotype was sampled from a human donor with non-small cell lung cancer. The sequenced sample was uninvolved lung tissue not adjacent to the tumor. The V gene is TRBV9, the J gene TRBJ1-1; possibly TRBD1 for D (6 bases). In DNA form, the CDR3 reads TGTGCCAGCAGCATGAAGCCTACAGGGAGGGCTGAAGCTTTCTTT. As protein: CASSMKPTGRAEAFF.